This T cell receptor beta chain was documented in a study of cytomegalovirus exposure and HLA in healthy donors. As to this clone: Its antigen is unknown.

PCR primers comprised 60 Vbeta and 13 Jbeta primers. TCRdb keeps only in-frame clones here, not all; method: immunoSEQ multiplex PCR. The sample has some 77,000 clones; over 70% are singletons. General study points: In a later analysis, TCR beta V- and J-gene trimming was associated with a missense DCLRE1C variant. The study assumed roughly uniform donor sequencing depth for presence/absence analyses. HLA restriction was apparent for most CMV-associated TCR beta chains in a later analysis. It was in a later analysis that TCR association rates were seen to vary by HLA locus, highest for DRB1 and lowest for HLA-C.

The ends were cut back, 8 bases at V and 2 bases at J, with 18 bases in the middle. The CDR3 loop spans 15 amino acids. The gene calls are TRBV23-1 and TRBJ2-5; perhaps TRBD1 as D (7 bases). TRBV23-1 falls under the ORF class, with uncertain function. This clonotype was sampled from a woman aged 40 to 49 in good health and CMV-seronegative. Sample: PBMCs. CDR3 residues: CASDGGGGLQETQYF. CDR3 coding DNA: TGCGCCAGCGACGGAGGAGGGGGCCTTCAAGAGACCCAGTACTTC.